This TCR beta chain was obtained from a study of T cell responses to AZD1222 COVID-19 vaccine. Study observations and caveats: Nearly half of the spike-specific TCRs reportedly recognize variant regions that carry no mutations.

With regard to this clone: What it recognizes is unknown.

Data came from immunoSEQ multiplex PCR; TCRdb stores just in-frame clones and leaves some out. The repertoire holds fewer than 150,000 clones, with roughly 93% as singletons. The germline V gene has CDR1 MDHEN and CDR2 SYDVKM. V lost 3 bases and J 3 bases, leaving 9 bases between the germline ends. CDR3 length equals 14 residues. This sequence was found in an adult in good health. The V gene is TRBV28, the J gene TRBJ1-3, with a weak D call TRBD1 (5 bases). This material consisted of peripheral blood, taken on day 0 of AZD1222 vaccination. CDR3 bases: TGTGCCAGCAGTTTGTGGGGGGGTGGAAACACCATATATTTT. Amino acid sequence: CASSLWGGGNTIYF.